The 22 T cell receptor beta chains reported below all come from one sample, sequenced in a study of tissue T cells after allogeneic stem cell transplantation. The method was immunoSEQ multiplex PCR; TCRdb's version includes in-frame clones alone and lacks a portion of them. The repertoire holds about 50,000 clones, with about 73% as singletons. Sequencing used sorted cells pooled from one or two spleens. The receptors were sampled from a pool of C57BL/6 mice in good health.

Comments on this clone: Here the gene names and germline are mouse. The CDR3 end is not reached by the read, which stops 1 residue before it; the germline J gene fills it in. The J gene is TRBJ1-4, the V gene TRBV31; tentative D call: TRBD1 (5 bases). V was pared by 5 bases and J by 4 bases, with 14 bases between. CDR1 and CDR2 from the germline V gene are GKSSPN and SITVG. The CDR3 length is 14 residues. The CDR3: CAWAPGGVNERLFF. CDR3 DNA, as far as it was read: TGTGCCTGGGCCCCTGGGGGAGTCAACGAAAGATTATTT. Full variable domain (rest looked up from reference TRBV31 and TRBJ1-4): AQTIHQWPVAEIKAVGSPLSLGCTIKGKSSPNLYWYWQATGGTLQQLFYSITVGQVESVVQLNLSASRPKDDQFILSTEKLLLSHSGFYLCAWAPGGVNERLFFGHGTKLSVL.

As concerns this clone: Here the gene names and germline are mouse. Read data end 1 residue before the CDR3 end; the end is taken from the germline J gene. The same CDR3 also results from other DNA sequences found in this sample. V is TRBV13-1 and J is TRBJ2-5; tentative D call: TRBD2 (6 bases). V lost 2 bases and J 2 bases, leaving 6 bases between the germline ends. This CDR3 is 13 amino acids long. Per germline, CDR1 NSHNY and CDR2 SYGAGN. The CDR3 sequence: CASSELGQDTQYF. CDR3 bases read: TGTGCCAGCAGTGAACTGGGCCAAGACACCCAGTAC.

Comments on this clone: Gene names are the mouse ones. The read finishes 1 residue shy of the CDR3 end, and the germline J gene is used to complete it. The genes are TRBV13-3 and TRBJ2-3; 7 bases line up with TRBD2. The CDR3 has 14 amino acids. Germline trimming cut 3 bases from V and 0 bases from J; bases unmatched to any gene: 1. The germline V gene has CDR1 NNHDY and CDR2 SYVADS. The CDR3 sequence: CASSGGGSAETLYF. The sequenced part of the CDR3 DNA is TGTGCCAGCAGTGGGGGGGGTAGTGCAGAAACGCTGTAT.

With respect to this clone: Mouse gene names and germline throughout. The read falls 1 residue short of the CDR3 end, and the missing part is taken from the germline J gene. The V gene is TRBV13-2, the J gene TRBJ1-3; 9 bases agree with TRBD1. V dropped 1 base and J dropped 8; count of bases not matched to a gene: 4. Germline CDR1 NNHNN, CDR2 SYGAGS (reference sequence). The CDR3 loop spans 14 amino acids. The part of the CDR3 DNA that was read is TGTGCCAGCGGTGATCCGGGACAGGGAGATACGCTCTAT. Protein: CASGDPGQGDTLY. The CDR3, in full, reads CASGDPGQGDTLYF.

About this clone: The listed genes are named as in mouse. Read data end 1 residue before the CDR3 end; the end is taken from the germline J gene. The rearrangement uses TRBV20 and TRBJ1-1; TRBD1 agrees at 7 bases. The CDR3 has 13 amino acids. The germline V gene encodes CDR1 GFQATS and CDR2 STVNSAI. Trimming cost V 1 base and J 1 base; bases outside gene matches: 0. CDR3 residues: CGARGTGNTEVFF. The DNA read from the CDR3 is TGTGGTGCTAGGGGGACAGGGAACACAGAAGTCTTC.

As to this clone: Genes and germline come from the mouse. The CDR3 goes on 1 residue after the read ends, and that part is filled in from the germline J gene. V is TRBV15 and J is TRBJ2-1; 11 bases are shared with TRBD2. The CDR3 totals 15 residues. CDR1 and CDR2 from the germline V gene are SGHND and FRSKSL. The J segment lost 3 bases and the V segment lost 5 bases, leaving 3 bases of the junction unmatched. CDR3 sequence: CASSPGLGVYAEQFF. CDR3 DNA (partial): TGTGCCAGCAGTCCGGGACTGGGGGTCTATGCTGAGCAGTTC.

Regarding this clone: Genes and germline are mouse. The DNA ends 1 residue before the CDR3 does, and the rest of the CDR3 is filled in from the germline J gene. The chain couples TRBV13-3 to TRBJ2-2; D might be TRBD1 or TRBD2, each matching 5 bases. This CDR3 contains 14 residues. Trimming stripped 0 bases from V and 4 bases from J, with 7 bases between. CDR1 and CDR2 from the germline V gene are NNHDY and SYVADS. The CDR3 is CASSDEGTTGQLYF. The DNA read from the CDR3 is TGTGCCAGCAGTGATGAGGGGACCACCGGGCAGCTCTAC.

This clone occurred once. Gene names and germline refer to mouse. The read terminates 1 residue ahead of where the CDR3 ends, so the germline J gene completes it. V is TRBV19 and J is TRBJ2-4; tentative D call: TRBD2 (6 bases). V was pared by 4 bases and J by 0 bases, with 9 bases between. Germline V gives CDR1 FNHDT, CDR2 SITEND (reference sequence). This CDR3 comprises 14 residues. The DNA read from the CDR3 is TGTGCCAGCAGTCCCCTGGGGAGTCAAAACACCTTGTAC. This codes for CASSPLGSQNTLY. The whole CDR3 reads CASSPLGSQNTLYF. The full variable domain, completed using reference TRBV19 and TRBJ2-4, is GGIITQTPKFLIGQEGQKLTLKCQQNFNHDTMYWYRQDSGKGLRLIYYSITENDLQKGDLSEGYDASREKKSSFSLTVTSAQKNEMAVFLCASSPLGSQNTLYFGAGTRLSVL.

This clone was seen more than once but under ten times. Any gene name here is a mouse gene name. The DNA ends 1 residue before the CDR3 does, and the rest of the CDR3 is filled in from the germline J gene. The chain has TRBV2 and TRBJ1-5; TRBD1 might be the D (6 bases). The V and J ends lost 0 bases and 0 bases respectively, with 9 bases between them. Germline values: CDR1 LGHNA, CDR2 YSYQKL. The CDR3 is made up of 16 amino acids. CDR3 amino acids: CASSQDRGVNNQAPLF. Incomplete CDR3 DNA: TGTGCCAGCAGCCAAGACAGGGGAGTTAACAACCAGGCTCCGCTT.

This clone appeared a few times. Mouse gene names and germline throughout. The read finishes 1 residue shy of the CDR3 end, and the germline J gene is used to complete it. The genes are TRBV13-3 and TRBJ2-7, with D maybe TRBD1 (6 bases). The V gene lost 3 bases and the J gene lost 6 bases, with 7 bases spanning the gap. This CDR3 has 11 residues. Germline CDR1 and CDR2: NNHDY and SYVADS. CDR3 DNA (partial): TGTGCCAGCAGTGGGACAGTTGAACAGTAC. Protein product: CASSGTVEQY. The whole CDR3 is CASSGTVEQYF.

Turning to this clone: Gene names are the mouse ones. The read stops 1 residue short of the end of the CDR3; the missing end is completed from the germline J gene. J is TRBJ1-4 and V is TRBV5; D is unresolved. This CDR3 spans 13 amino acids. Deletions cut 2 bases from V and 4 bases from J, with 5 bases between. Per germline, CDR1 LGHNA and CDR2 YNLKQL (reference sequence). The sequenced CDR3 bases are TGTGCCAGCAGCCAAACAGTCAACGAAAGATTATTT. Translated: CASSQTVNERLF. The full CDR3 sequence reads CASSQTVNERLFF.

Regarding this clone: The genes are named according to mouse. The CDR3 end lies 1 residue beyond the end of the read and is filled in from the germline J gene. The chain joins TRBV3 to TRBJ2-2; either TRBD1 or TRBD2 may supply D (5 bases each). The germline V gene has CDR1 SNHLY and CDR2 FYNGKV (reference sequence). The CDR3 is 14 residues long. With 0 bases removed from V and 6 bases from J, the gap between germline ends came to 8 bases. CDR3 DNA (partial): TGTGCCAGCAGCTTAGCAGGGGCGTCCGGGCAGCTCTAC. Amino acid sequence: CASSLAGASGQLY. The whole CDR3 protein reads CASSLAGASGQLYF.

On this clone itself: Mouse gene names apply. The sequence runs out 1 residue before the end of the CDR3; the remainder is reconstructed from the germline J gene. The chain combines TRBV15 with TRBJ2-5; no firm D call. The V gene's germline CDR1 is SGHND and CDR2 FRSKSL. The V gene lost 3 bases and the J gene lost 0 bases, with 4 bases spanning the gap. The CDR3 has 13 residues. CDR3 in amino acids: CASSFENQDTQYF. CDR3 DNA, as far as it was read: TGTGCCAGCAGTTTTGAGAACCAAGACACCCAGTAC. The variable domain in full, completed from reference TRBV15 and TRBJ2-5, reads DAGVTQTPRHEVAEKGQTIILKCEPVSGHNDLFWYRQTKIQGLELLSYFRSKSLMEDGGAFKDRFKAEMLNSSFSTLKIQPTEPKDSAVYLCASSFENQDTQYFGPGTRLLVL.

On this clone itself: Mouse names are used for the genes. CDR3 DNA (partial): TGTGCCAGCAGTGGGACAGTTCAAAACACCTTGTAC. Protein sequence: CASSGTVQNTLY. The CDR3 in its entirety is CASSGTVQNTLYF. The chain joins TRBV13-3 to TRBJ2-4; the D gene is possibly TRBD1 (6 bases). The read terminates 1 residue ahead of where the CDR3 ends, so the germline J gene completes it. The germline gives CDR1 NNHDY, CDR2 SYVADS. This CDR3 contains 13 residues. The ends were cut back, 3 bases at V and 2 bases at J, with 7 bases in the middle.

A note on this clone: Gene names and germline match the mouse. This CDR3 is CASSFRAANTEVFF. CDR3 DNA (partial): TGTGCCAGCAGCTTCCGGGCCGCAAACACAGAAGTCTTC. The V call is TRBV4, the J call TRBJ1-1; D is unresolved. Read data end 1 residue before the CDR3 end; the end is taken from the germline J gene. Germline V gives CDR1 LGHDT, CDR2 YNNKQL (reference sequence). The CDR3 contains 14 residues. Trimming removed 4 bases from V and 0 bases from J, with 9 bases in between.

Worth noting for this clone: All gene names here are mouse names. CDR3 in amino acids: CASSRDRGPYNSPLYF. Incomplete CDR3 DNA: TGTGCCAGCAGTCGGGACAGGGGACCCTATAATTCGCCCCTCTAC. The chain carries TRBV13-1 and TRBJ1-6; the match to TRBD1 covers 10 bases. From the germline J gene comes the end of the CDR3, since the read stops 1 residue before it. TRBJ1-6 is an open reading frame, and its role is uncertain. The germline V gene encodes CDR1 NSHNY and CDR2 SYGAGN. Losses at the gene ends were 4 bases for V and 2 bases for J; bases not matched to a gene: 3. CDR3 size: 16 residues.

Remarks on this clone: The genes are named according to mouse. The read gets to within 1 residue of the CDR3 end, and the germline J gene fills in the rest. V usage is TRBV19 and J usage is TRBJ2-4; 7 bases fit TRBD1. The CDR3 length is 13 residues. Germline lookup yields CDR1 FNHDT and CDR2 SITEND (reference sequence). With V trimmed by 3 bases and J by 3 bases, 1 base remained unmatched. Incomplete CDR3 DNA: TGTGCCAGCAGTACGGGACAGCAAAACACCTTGTAC. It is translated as CASSTGQQNTLY. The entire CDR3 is CASSTGQQNTLYF.

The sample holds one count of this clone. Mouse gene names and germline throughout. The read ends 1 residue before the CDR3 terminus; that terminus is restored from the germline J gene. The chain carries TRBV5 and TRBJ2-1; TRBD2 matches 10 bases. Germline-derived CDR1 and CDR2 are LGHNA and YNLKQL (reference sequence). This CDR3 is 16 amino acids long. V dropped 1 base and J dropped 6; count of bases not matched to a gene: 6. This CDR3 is CASSQALRDWGAEQFF. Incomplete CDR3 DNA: TGTGCCAGCAGCCAAGCCCTCCGGGACTGGGGTGCTGAGCAGTTC.

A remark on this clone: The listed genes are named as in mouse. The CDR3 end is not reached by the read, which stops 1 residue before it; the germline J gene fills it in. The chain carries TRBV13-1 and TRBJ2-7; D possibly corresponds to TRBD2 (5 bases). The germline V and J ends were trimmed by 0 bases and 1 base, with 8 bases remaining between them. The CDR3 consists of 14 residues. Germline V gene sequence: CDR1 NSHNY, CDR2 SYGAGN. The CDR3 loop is CASSDDGVSYEQYF. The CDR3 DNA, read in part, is TGTGCCAGCAGTGATGATGGGGTGTCCTATGAACAGTAC.

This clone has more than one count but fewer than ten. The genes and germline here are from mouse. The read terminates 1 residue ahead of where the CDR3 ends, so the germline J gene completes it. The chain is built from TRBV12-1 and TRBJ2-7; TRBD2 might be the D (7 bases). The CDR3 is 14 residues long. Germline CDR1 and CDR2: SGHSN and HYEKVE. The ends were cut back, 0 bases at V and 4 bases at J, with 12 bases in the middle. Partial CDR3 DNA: TGTGCCAGCTCTCTCGTGGGGGGCGGTTATGAACAGTAC. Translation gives CASSLVGGGYEQY. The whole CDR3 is CASSLVGGGYEQYF. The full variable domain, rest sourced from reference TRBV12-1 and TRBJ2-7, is DSGVVQSPRHIIKEKGGRSVLTCIPISGHSNVVWYQQTLGKELKFLIQHYEKVERDKGFLPSRFSVQQFDDYHSEMNMSALELEDSAMYFCASSLVGGGYEQYFGPGTRLTVL.

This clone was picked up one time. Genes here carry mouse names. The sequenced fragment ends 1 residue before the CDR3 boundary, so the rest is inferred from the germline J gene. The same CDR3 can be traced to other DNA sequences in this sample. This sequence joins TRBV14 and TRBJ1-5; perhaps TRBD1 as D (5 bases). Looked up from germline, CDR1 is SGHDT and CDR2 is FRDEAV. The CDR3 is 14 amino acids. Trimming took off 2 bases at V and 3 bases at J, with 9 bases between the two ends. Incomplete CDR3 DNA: TGTGCCAGCAGTTTGAGGGGCCCCAACCAGGCTCCGCTT. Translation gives CASSLRGPNQAPL. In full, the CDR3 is CASSLRGPNQAPLF.

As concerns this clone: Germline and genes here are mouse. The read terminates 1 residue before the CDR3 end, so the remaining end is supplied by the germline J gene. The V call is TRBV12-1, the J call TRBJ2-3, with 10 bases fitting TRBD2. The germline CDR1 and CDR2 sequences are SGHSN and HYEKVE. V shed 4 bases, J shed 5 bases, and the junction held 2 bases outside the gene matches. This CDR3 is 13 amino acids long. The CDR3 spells CASSRLGGETLYF. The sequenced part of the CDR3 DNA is TGTGCCAGCTCACGACTGGGGGGAGAAACGCTGTAT.